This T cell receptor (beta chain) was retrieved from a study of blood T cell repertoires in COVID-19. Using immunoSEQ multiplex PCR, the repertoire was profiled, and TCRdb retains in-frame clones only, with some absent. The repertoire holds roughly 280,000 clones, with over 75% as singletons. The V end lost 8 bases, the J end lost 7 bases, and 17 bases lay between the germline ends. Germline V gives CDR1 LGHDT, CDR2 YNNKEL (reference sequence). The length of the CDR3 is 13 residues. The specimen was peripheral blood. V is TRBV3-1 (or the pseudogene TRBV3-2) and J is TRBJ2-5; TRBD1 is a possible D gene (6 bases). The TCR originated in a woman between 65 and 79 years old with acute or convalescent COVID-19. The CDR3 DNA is TGTGCCAGCGAGACAGGACGGTCAGGGACCCAGTACTTC. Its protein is CASETGRSGTQYF.